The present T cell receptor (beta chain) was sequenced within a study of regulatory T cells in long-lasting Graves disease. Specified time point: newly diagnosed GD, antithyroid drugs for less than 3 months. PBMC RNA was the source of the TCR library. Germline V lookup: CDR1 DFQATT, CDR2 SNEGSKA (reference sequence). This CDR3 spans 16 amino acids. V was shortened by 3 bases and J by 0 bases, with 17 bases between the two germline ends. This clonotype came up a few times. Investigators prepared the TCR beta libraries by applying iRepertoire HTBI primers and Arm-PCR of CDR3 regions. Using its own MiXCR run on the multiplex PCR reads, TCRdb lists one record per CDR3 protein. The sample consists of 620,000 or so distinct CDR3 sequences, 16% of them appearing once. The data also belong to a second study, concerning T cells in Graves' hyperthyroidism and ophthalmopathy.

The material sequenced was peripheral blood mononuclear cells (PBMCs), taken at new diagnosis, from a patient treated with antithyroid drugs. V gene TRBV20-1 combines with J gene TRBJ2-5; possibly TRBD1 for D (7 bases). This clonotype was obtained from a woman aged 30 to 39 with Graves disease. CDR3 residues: CSARGQRRGYQETQYF. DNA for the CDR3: TGCAGTGCTAGGGGACAGCGGAGGGGGTACCAAGAGACCCAGTACTTC.